What follows are 26 T cell receptor beta chains derived from one specimen sequenced in a study of T cells in Graves' hyperthyroidism and ophthalmopathy. RNA transcripts were the template for amplifying TCR beta CDR3 regions. A first-round RT-PCR of the TCR CDR3 used the HTBI primer set. TCRdb used MiXCR to reprocess the multiplex PCR reads, holding one entry per CDR3 protein. Among around 600,000 distinct CDR3 sequences listed, 16% were seen once. The sequencing sample was made of blood. All receptors derive from a woman aged 40 to 50 with Graves' ophthalmopathy.

The chain employs TRBV7-3 and TRBJ2-1; no definite D call. The V end lost 3 bases, the J end lost 7 bases, and 10 bases lay between the germline ends. The CDR3 is made up of 13 amino acids. Germline CDR1 and CDR2: SGHTA and FQGTGA. CDR3 in amino acids: CASSFKGTNEQFF. DNA of the CDR3: TGTGCCAGCAGCTTTAAAGGTACTAATGAGCAGTTCTTC.

The gene calls are TRBV30 and TRBJ2-7; TRBD1 might be the D (5 bases). Germline V lookup: CDR1 GTSNPN, CDR2 SVGIG (reference sequence). The CDR3 consists of 18 residues. V was trimmed by 1 base and J by 2 bases, leaving 24 bases between them. The CDR3 region is CAWSGPPHSGAGAYEQYF. DNA for the CDR3: TGTGCCTGGAGTGGGCCCCCACACAGTGGGGCAGGAGCCTACGAGCAGTACTTC. The complete variable domain, with remaining parts taken from reference TRBV30 and TRBJ2-7, reads SQTIHQWPATLVQPVGSPLSLECTVEGTSNPNLYWYRQAAGRGLQLLFYSVGIGQISSEVPQNLSASRPQDRQFILSSKKLLLSDSGFYLCAWSGPPHSGAGAYEQYFGPGTRLTVT.

This chain connects TRBV10-2 to TRBJ1-2; D may be TRBD1 (5 bases). Trimming stripped 6 bases from V and 6 bases from J, with 11 bases between. Germline assignment: CDR1 WSHSY and CDR2 SAAADI. The CDR3 runs 12 residues. CDR3 sequence: CASRGHKDGYTF. The DNA of the CDR3 is TGCGCCAGCAGGGGGCATAAGGATGGCTACACCTTC.

There are a few counts of this clonotype. The V gene is TRBV7-9, the J gene TRBJ2-7, with D unclear. Trimming took 4 bases from V and 7 from J, leaving 20 bases between them. Germline lookup yields CDR1 SEHNR and CDR2 FQNEAQ (reference sequence). This CDR3 has 15 residues. CDR3 sequence reads: CASSSSSSGPGEQYF. In nucleotides, the CDR3 is TGTGCCAGCAGCTCCTCGTCCTCAGGTCCGGGTGAGCAGTACTTC.

The chain is built from TRBV5-1 and TRBJ1-3; D gene ambiguous. Trimming removed 1 base at V and 0 bases at J, with 20 bases between. CDR3 size: 19 residues. Germline CDR1 reads SGHRS; CDR2 reads YFSETQ. CDR3 in DNA: TGCGCCAGCAGCTTGTACGGATTAGAGTTGGGGATCTCTGGAAACACCATATATTTT. This codes for CASSLYGLELGISGNTIYF.

V usage is TRBV11-2 and J usage is TRBJ2-1; TRBD2 matches 8 bases. The germline CDR1 and CDR2 sequences are SGHAT and FQNNGV. This CDR3 has 15 residues. J lost 5 bases, V lost 5 bases, and 8 bases had no gene match. CDR3 nucleotides: TGTGCCAGCAGCCGTACTAGCGGTAATAACAATGAGCAGTTCTTC. It is translated as CASSRTSGNNNEQFF.

In this sample, this clonotype turned up many times. V usage is TRBV11-2 and J usage is TRBJ2-2; 9 bases fit TRBD1. The CDR3 length is 16 residues. V dropped 4 bases and J dropped 6; count of bases not matched to a gene: 9. Per the germline V gene, CDR1 is SGHAT and CDR2 is FQNNGV. CDR3 bases: TGTGCCAGCAGCTCAATCCGGGACAGGGTGGCCGGGGAGCTGTTTTTT. Residues: CASSSIRDRVAGELFF.

This clonotype appeared a few times. This rearrangement joins TRBV7-2 to TRBJ1-1; D is undetermined. The CDR3 totals 14 residues. Germline-derived CDR1 and CDR2 are SGHTA and FQGNSA. V was pared by 1 base and J by 0 bases, with 6 bases between. The CDR3 bases are TGTGCCAGCAGCTTAGGTAATGTGAACACTGAAGCTTTCTTT. It encodes CASSLGNVNTEAFF.

In nucleotides, the CDR3 is TGTGCCATCAAAGCCAGCAGGGCGGTCGAGCAGTACTTC. Translation gives CAIKASRAVEQYF. The chain couples TRBV10-3 to TRBJ2-7; D is perhaps TRBD1 (5 bases). Per the germline V gene, CDR1 is ENHRY and CDR2 is SYGVKD. Trimming removed 7 bases at V and 6 bases at J, with 16 bases between. This CDR3 is 13 amino acids long.

On this clonotype itself: A much larger clone lies one base from this, so it may be a read error. The chain recombines TRBV6-2 or TRBV6-3 with TRBJ1-2; 8 positions match TRBD1. The CDR3 length is 14 residues. Trimming took 6 bases from V and 6 from J; bases not matched to a gene: 9. Germline CDR1 MNHEY, CDR2 SVGEGT. Here the CDR3 reads CASRGQGTDHGYTF. In DNA form, the CDR3 reads TGTGCCAGCAGAGGACAGGGTACGGACCATGGCTACACCTTC.

The J gene is TRBJ1-3, the V gene TRBV5-6; D is unclear. The ends were cut back, 3 bases at V and 4 bases at J, with 14 bases in the middle. This CDR3 region has 15 residues. Germline V lookup: CDR1 SGHDT, CDR2 YYEEEE. For the CDR3, the DNA is TGTGCCAGCAGCTCAGAGAGGGTACCCGGAAACACCATATATTTT. Amino acids: CASSSERVPGNTIYF. Together with reference TRBV5-6 and TRBJ1-3, the CDR3 gives the full variable domain: DAGVTQSPTHLIKTRGQQVTLRCSPKSGHDTVSWYQQALGQGPQFIFQYYEEEERQRGNFPDRFSGHQFPNYSSELNVNALLLGDSALYLCASSSERVPGNTIYFGEGSWLTVV.

This clonotype was picked up many times. The chain uses TRBV12-3 or TRBV12-4 and TRBJ1-1; D ambiguous. The V gene lost 8 bases and the J gene lost 0 bases, with 10 bases spanning the gap. The CDR3 runs to 13 residues. This CDR3 is CASCREVNTEAFF. DNA for the CDR3: TGTGCCAGCTGTAGGGAGGTGAACACTGAAGCTTTCTTT.

A remark on this clonotype: This may be a read error: a much more frequent sequence differs by one nucleotide. V is TRBV2 and J is TRBJ2-2; possibly TRBD2 for D (6 bases). Germline CDR1 and CDR2: SNHLY and FYNNEI. This CDR3 spans 14 amino acids. The CDR3 DNA follows: TGTGCTACGGGGCGGAGGGAGAACACCGGGGAGCTGCTTTTT. This translates into CATGRRENTGELLF.

This clonotype was detected ten times or more. The V and J genes are TRBV20-1 and TRBJ2-1; TRBD1 might be the D (6 bases). Trimming shortened V by 4 bases and J by 0 bases, and 10 bases separated the two germline ends. CDR1 is DFQATT, CDR2 SNEGSKA, per germline (reference sequence). The CDR3 length is 14 residues. CDR3 amino acids: CSATGVGSYNEQFF. The CDR3 DNA follows: TGCAGTGCTACAGGGGTAGGCTCCTACAATGAGCAGTTCTTC.

CDR3: CASSLVGQGAPAKNIQYF. For the CDR3, the DNA is TGTGCCAGCAGTTTAGTGGGACAGGGGGCCCCTGCCAAAAACATTCAGTACTTC. The J gene is TRBJ2-4, the V gene TRBV28, with TRBD1 identical over 12 bases. The CDR3 sequence is 18 residues long. With V trimmed by 2 bases and J by 1 base, 6 bases remained unmatched. Germline loops: CDR1 MDHEN, CDR2 SYDVKM.

The chain combines TRBV5-1 with TRBJ2-7; 7 bases fit TRBD2. Germline V lookup: CDR1 SGHRS, CDR2 YFSETQ. J gave up 7 bases and V 3 bases, and 16 bases lay outside the gene matches. The CDR3 totals 16 residues. CDR3 sequence reads: CASSYPLASFLDEQYF. The CDR3 nucleotides read TGCGCCAGCAGCTACCCACTAGCGTCATTCCTGGATGAGCAGTACTTC.

The chain employs TRBV18 and TRBJ2-1; no reliable D call. The CDR3 is 11 amino acids. Trimming removed 2 bases from V and 15 bases from J, with 11 bases in between. Germline CDR1 is KGHSH and CDR2 is LQKENI. CDR3 coding DNA: TGTGCCAGCTCACCAGGAATTATACGGTTCTTC. Translation: CASSPGIIRFF.

There are a few counts of this clonotype. The genes are TRBV6-2 or TRBV6-3 and TRBJ2-3, with 9 bases fitting TRBD1. CDR1 and CDR2 (germline): MNHEY, SVGEGT. The CDR3 spans 15 residues. Trimming took 6 bases from V and 4 from J; bases not matched to a gene: 8. In DNA, the CDR3 is TGTGCCAGCAGCACCGGGACAGGGTTCCCAGATACGCAGTATTTT. Protein sequence: CASSTGTGFPDTQYF.

This chain links TRBV12-3 or TRBV12-4 with TRBJ1-2; 12 positions match TRBD1. After removal of 5 bases from V and 8 bases from J, the junction contained 12 bases not matched to a gene. This CDR3 has 16 residues. The CDR3 reads CASSPGGQGAWYGYTF. The CDR3 DNA reads as TGTGCCAGCAGTCCGGGGGGACAGGGGGCGTGGTACGGCTACACCTTC.

The rearrangement links TRBV19 to TRBJ1-1, with a weak D call TRBD1 (5 bases). V shed 5 bases and J shed 4 bases, with 14 bases lying between them. The CDR3 spans 14 residues. Germline CDR1 and CDR2: LNHDA and SQIVND (reference sequence). CDR3: CASSPHGGGTEAFF. CDR3 DNA sequence: TGTGCCAGTAGTCCCCACGGGGGGGGCACTGAAGCTTTCTTT.

This clonotype has ten or more counts. This rearrangement joins TRBV7-8 to TRBJ2-3, with TRBD2 as a possible D gene (6 bases). CDR1 and CDR2 from the germline V gene are SGHVS and FQNEAQ. This CDR3 comprises 17 residues. The V gene lost 5 bases and the J gene lost 6 bases, with 24 bases spanning the gap. The CDR3: CASSRTPGPLRGDTQYF. CDR3 in DNA: TGTGCCAGCAGCAGAACCCCGGGTCCCCTGCGGGGCGATACGCAGTATTTT.

The chain recombines TRBV4-2 with TRBJ2-7; D is unresolved. The CDR3 loop spans 16 amino acids. The V gene's germline CDR1 is LGHNA and CDR2 YNFKEQ. The V end was cut by 0 bases, the J end by 2 bases, with 14 bases between. The CDR3 protein is CASSQDLGGPTYEQYF. The CDR3 nucleotides are TGTGCCAGCAGCCAAGATCTCGGCGGACCAACCTACGAGCAGTACTTC.

CDR3: CASSALSGGARDTQYF. CDR3 nucleotides: TGTGCCAGCAGTGCCCTAAGCGGGGGGGCCCGAGATACGCAGTATTTT. The V and J genes are TRBV6-2 or TRBV6-3 and TRBJ2-3; 10 bases map to TRBD2. J was trimmed by 5 bases and V by 5 bases; bases with no gene match: 10. Germline-derived CDR1 and CDR2 are MNHEY and SVGEGT. This CDR3 region has 16 residues.

This clonotype was observed at least ten times. The gene calls are TRBV12-3 or TRBV12-4 and TRBJ1-4; D uncertain. This CDR3 is built from 11 residues. The germline V and J ends were trimmed by 3 bases and 8 bases, with 4 bases remaining between them. CDR3 nucleotides: TGTGCCAGCAGTTTTGGGGAAAAACTGTTTTTT. It translates to CASSFGEKLFF.

The chain uses TRBV5-1 and TRBJ2-6, with D hard to call. Germline V lookup: CDR1 SGHRS, CDR2 YFSETQ. With 4 bases removed from V and 3 bases from J, the gap between germline ends came to 8 bases. This CDR3 has 14 residues. CDR3: CASSAGGGANVLTF. CDR3 coding DNA: TGCGCCAGCAGCGCCGGTGGTGGGGCCAACGTCCTGACTTTC.

Of note for this clonotype: A much larger clone differs from this one at a single base, so this may be a read error. CDR3 in DNA: TGTGCCAACAGTTCGGGACGGACCTACGAGCAGTACTTC. Translated: CANSSGRTYEQYF. The chain uses TRBV2 and TRBJ2-7; D is tentatively TRBD1 or TRBD2 (5 bases each). Germline V lookup: CDR1 SNHLY, CDR2 FYNNEI. The CDR3 extends over 13 amino acids.